What follows are 21 T cell receptor beta chains derived from one specimen sequenced in a study of OX40 agonist ivuxolimab in advanced cancers. Clones were read by immunoSEQ multiplex PCR, and TCRdb kept only the in-frame ones, dropping some. In the table there are fewer than 90,000 clones, around 86% of which are singletons. The input for sequencing was CD4+ or CD8+ T cells sorted from blood, taken in a trial of the OX40 agonist ivuxolimab. The source of these receptors is an adult with an advanced solid tumor such as melanoma, head and neck, liver or kidney cancer.

The chain combines TRBV19 with TRBJ2-1, with TRBD1 identical over 7 bases. V shed 5 bases, J shed 3 bases, and the junction held 10 bases outside the gene matches. The germline V gene encodes CDR1 LNHDA and CDR2 SQIVND (reference sequence). The CDR3 sequence is 16 residues long. Written as DNA, the CDR3 is TGTGCCAGTAGTGCCTCGGGACAGTTTATCTACAATGAGCAGTTCTTC. Its protein is CASSASGQFIYNEQFF.

This clone appeared once. The rearrangement joins TRBV7-6 to TRBJ1-6, with no clear D. Germline V gene data show CDR1 as SGHVS and CDR2 as FNYEAQ. The CDR3 runs to 15 residues. Trimming pared 0 bases from V and 5 bases from J, leaving 8 bases between. This chain's CDR3 is CASSLAGLNNSPLHF. The CDR3 bases are TGTGCCAGCAGCTTAGCAGGGCTTAATAATTCACCCCTCCACTTT.

J is TRBJ2-3 and V is TRBV2; D is perhaps TRBD2 (5 bases). V lost 4 bases and J lost 6, with 20 bases in between. CDR3 length equals 16 residues. The germline gives CDR1 SNHLY, CDR2 FYNNEI. The CDR3 DNA follows: TGTGCCAGCAGTGGGCCTGGGAGATCCGCGGGTGATACGCAGTATTTT. It yields the protein CASSGPGRSAGDTQYF.

The chain links TRBV9 to TRBJ1-6; D might be TRBD1 (5 bases). V gave up 3 bases and J gave up 13 bases, with 14 bases separating them. This CDR3 contains 13 residues. Germline CDR1 is SGDLS and CDR2 is YYNGEE. CDR3 DNA: TGTGCCAGCAGCGCGGCAGGGAGGGATCCCCTCCACTTT. Protein sequence: CASSAAGRDPLHF. The variable domain in full, completed from reference TRBV9 and TRBJ1-6, reads DSGVTQTPKHLITATGQRVTLRCSPRSGDLSVYWYQQSLDQGLQFLIQYYNGEERAKGNILERFSAQQFPDLHSELNLSSLELGDSALYFCASSAAGRDPLHFGNGTRLTVT.

This clone came up a few times. V gene TRBV30 combines with J gene TRBJ1-5; D unresolved. The germline gives CDR1 GTSNPN, CDR2 SVGIG (reference sequence). The CDR3 covers 14 residues. With 2 bases removed from V and 3 bases from J, the gap between germline ends came to 11 bases. The CDR3 coding sequence is TGTGCCTGGAGTACTACAGCCTTCAATCAGCCCCAGCATTTT. Translated: CAWSTTAFNQPQHF.

The genes are TRBV11-3 and TRBJ2-1, with a possible D match to TRBD2 (6 bases). V was shortened by 1 base and J by 0 bases, with 13 bases between the two germline ends. Germline V gene sequence: CDR1 SGHNT, CDR2 YENEEA. The CDR3 has 17 residues. In DNA form, the CDR3 reads TGTGCCAGCAGCTTAGGCTTTGGGGGGAACTCCTACAATGAGCAGTTCTTC. It translates to CASSLGFGGNSYNEQFF.

V is TRBV5-1 and J is TRBJ1-4; 10 bases line up with TRBD1. V lost 4 bases and J lost 7; bases outside the gene matches: 7. The CDR3 sequence is 15 residues long. The germline V gene encodes CDR1 SGHRS and CDR2 YFSETQ. The CDR3 loop is CASSQMTGGGEKLFF. CDR3 sequence (DNA): TGCGCCAGCAGCCAGATGACAGGGGGCGGTGAAAAACTGTTTTTT.

This chain uses TRBV29-1 with TRBJ2-1; D tentatively fits TRBD1 or TRBD2 (6 bases each). The CDR3 is 12 amino acids. Trimming removed 2 bases at V and 13 bases at J, with 15 bases between. Germline CDR1 reads SQVTM; CDR2 reads ANQGSEA. The CDR3 protein is CSVELMGGSQFF. DNA for the CDR3: TGCAGCGTTGAATTAATGGGGGGCAGTCAGTTCTTC.

The rearrangement uses TRBV7-6 and TRBJ2-5; TRBD1 is a possible D gene (5 bases). Deletions cut 5 bases from V and 4 bases from J, with 11 bases between. The CDR3 loop spans 13 amino acids. Germline V gene sequence: CDR1 SGHVS, CDR2 FNYEAQ. The CDR3 DNA reads TGTGCCAGCAGCCCAGGGCGTCGAGAGACCCAGTACTTC. It encodes CASSPGRRETQYF.

The V call is TRBV7-6, the J call TRBJ2-5; the D is unclear. Germline loops: CDR1 SGHVS, CDR2 FNYEAQ. CDR3 length equals 11 residues. V dropped 4 bases and J dropped 4 bases, with 4 bases sitting between them. CDR3 region: CASSSIETQYF. The CDR3 nucleotides are TGTGCCAGCAGCTCAATAGAGACCCAGTACTTC.

The chain carries TRBV11-2 and TRBJ2-4, with D perhaps given as TRBD1 or TRBD2 (5 bases each). There are 16 residues in the CDR3. Germline assignment: CDR1 SGHAT and CDR2 FQNNGV. V lost 4 bases and J lost 8, with 21 bases in between. CDR3 nucleotides: TGTGCCAGCAGCTCGGGACGACTAAATACATTAGACATTCAGTACTTC. This codes for CASSSGRLNTLDIQYF.

The chain recombines TRBV6-5 with TRBJ2-5; TRBD1 aligns across 8 bases. V gave up 7 bases and J gave up 5 bases; unmatched junction bases: 9. Germline V gene data show CDR1 as MNHEY and CDR2 as SVGAGI. This CDR3 has 14 residues. CDR3 loop: CASTWDRSSETQYF. The DNA for the CDR3 is TGTGCCAGCACTTGGGACAGGTCATCGGAGACCCAGTACTTC.

The J gene is TRBJ2-2, the V gene TRBV11-3, with unresolved D. The CDR3 has 16 residues. Germline V gene lookup returns CDR1 SGHNT and CDR2 YENEEA. V was cut by 5 bases and J by 6 bases, with 19 bases left in between. CDR3 nucleotide sequence: TGTGCCAGCAGCGCCATCCTGGGCGTCGACGCCGGGGAGCTGTTTTTT. This gives the protein CASSAILGVDAGELFF.

This chain connects TRBV6-1 to TRBJ1-5, with TRBD1 matching over 7 bases. There are 14 residues in the CDR3. With V trimmed by 9 bases and J by 4 bases, 9 bases remained unmatched. Germline values: CDR1 MNHNS, CDR2 SASEGT. As DNA, the CDR3 is TGTGCCAGTCTGTTCGGGACAGAGAATCAGCCCCAGCATTTT. It codes for CASLFGTENQPQHF.

CDR3: CASSPSTGDEQYF. CDR3 bases: TGTGCCAGCTCACCGTCGACAGGGGACGAGCAGTACTTC. This chain connects TRBV18 to TRBJ2-7; TRBD1 matches at 8 bases. This CDR3 is built from 13 residues. The germline V gene has CDR1 KGHSH and CDR2 LQKENI. Losses at the gene ends were 3 bases for V and 5 bases for J; bases not matched to a gene: 3.

The V gene is TRBV28, the J gene TRBJ2-3, with TRBD2 matching 10 bases. Germline V gene sequence: CDR1 MDHEN, CDR2 SYDVKM. The CDR3 extends over 18 amino acids. After removal of 3 bases from V and 2 bases from J, the junction contained 11 bases not matched to a gene. The CDR3 coding sequence is TGTGCCAGCAGTTTTTGGCTAGCGGGAGAAGGTCCCACAGATACGCAGTATTTT. Encoded protein: CASSFWLAGEGPTDTQYF.

This chain uses TRBV5-1 with TRBJ2-7, with 7 bases matching TRBD1. The CDR3 has 15 amino acids. The germline gives CDR1 SGHRS, CDR2 YFSETQ. The V and J ends lost 3 bases and 7 bases, in that order; junction bases with no gene match: 13. The CDR3, as DNA: TGCGCCAGCAGCTCCCAAGGGGGACAGCCTTGGGAGCAGTACTTC. Its protein is CASSSQGGQPWEQYF.

This rearrangement joins TRBV29-1 to TRBJ2-3, with 8 bases aligning to TRBD2. Germline lookup yields CDR1 SQVTM and CDR2 ANQGSEA. Unmatched junction bases numbered 5, after V lost 0 bases and J lost 0 bases. The CDR3 totals 16 residues. CDR3 nucleotides: TGCAGCGTTGAAGATGATACTAGCGGTAGCACAGATACGCAGTATTTT. It specifies CSVEDDTSGSTDTQYF.

J is TRBJ1-2 and V is TRBV19; D may be TRBD1 (5 bases). CDR1 and CDR2 from the germline V gene are LNHDA and SQIVND (reference sequence). This CDR3 is built from 15 residues. Trimming took 7 bases from V and 1 from J, leaving 16 bases between them. For the CDR3, the DNA is TGTGCCAGTACCTCCGACAGCGGGTTTAACTATGGCTACACCTTC. Its translation: CASTSDSGFNYGYTF.

This clone was picked up a small number of times. This chain links TRBV29-1 with TRBJ2-2; D perhaps matches TRBD1 (6 bases). Germline V gene sequence: CDR1 SQVTM, CDR2 ANQGSEA. The CDR3 consists of 14 residues. V was cut by 7 bases and J by 0 bases, with 12 bases left in between. The CDR3 region is CSARGQPNTGELFF. DNA for the CDR3: TGCAGCGCCCGAGGACAGCCGAACACCGGGGAGCTGTTTTTT.

This chain links TRBV28 with TRBJ2-1; 14 nucleotides match TRBD2. Germline assignment: CDR1 MDHEN and CDR2 SYDVKM. Trimming removed 5 bases from V and 9 bases from J; junction bases left unmatched: 9. This CDR3 spans 16 amino acids. In nucleotides, the CDR3 is TGTGCCAGCAGTCTGCTGACTAGCGGGAGGGCCGGTGAGCAGTTCTTC. Amino acids: CASSLLTSGRAGEQFF. The variable domain in full, with the rest retrieved from reference TRBV28 and TRBJ2-1, is DVKVTQSSRYLVKRTGEKVFLECVQDMDHENMFWYRQDPGLGLRLIYFSYDVKMKEKGDIPEGYSVSREKKERFSLILESASTNQTSMYLCASSLLTSGRAGEQFFGPGTRLTVL.